A selection of T cell receptor beta chains follows, all from one sample in a study of T cell responses to AZD1222 COVID-19 vaccine. Assay: immunoSEQ multiplex PCR; the TCRdb copy retains only in-frame clones and omits some. The sample lists over 95,000 clones; approximately 90% were seen once. Sequencing was performed on peripheral blood, taken on day 0 of AZD1222 vaccination. The receptor source for this set is an adult in good health. Both conserved end residues are part of each CDR3. The order of the fields is clone size, J gene, V gene, D gene, CDR3 DNA, CDR3 protein. The D gene is left open where the match is weak. Expanded clones get a size class; other rows say once, few or many, or leave the size out.

clone_size: -; j_call: TRBJ1-5; v_call: TRBV3-1/TRBV3-2; d_call: -; cdr3_nt: TGTGCCAGCAGCCCCGCCCGACAGGAGCCCCAGCATTTT; cdr3_aa: CASSPARQEPQHF
clone_size: -; j_call: TRBJ2-3; v_call: TRBV7-3; d_call: TRBD2; cdr3_nt: TGTGCCAGCAGCTTAAGCGGGGGTACAGATACGCAGTATTTT; cdr3_aa: CASSLSGGTDTQYF
clone_size: -; j_call: TRBJ1-2; v_call: TRBV27; d_call: TRBD1; cdr3_nt: TGTGCCAGCAGCGACAGGGGGCTTGGCTATGGCTACACCTTC; cdr3_aa: CASSDRGLGYGYTF
clone_size: -; j_call: TRBJ1-4; v_call: TRBV7-9; d_call: -; cdr3_nt: TGTGCCAGCAGCTTGGGTACGGGACTGAATGAAAAACTGTTTTTT; cdr3_aa: CASSLGTGLNEKLFF
clone_size: -; j_call: TRBJ2-7; v_call: TRBV18; d_call: TRBD2; cdr3_nt: TGTGCCAGCTCACCATCCCTAGCGGGGGGGAACTACGAGCAGTACTTC; cdr3_aa: CASSPSLAGGNYEQYF
clone_size: -; j_call: TRBJ2-1; v_call: TRBV7-3; d_call: -; cdr3_nt: TGTGCCAGCAGCTTAGGAGGGGGGTACAATGAGCAGTTCTTC; cdr3_aa: CASSLGGGYNEQFF
clone_size: few; j_call: TRBJ1-3; v_call: TRBV5-1; d_call: -; cdr3_nt: TGCGCCAGCAGCTTGGCCGGCAGCTCTGGAAACACCATATATTTT; cdr3_aa: CASSLAGSSGNTIYF
clone_size: -; j_call: TRBJ1-6; v_call: TRBV7-8; d_call: -; cdr3_nt: TGTGCCAGCAGCTTAGCGCGAGTAGGGCTAAATTCACCCCTCCACTTT; cdr3_aa: CASSLARVGLNSPLHF
clone_size: few; j_call: TRBJ1-3; v_call: TRBV9; d_call: -; cdr3_nt: TGTGCCAGCAGCATCTTGGGGAGTGGGACTGGAAACACCATATATTTT; cdr3_aa: CASSILGSGTGNTIYF
clone_size: -; j_call: TRBJ1-1; v_call: TRBV5-1; d_call: -; cdr3_nt: TGCGCCAGCCATCGCAATTCCGGGGGCACTGAAGCTTTCTTT; cdr3_aa: CASHRNSGGTEAFF
clone_size: -; j_call: TRBJ1-1; v_call: TRBV7-9; d_call: -; cdr3_nt: TGTGCCAGCAGCTTAAACAGTCCAGGGGAAGCTTTCTTT; cdr3_aa: CASSLNSPGEAFF
clone_size: -; j_call: TRBJ1-1; v_call: TRBV5-4; d_call: -; cdr3_nt: TGTGCCAGCAGCCCCGTTGGACAGAAAATGAACACTGAAGCTTTCTTT; cdr3_aa: CASSPVGQKMNTEAFF
clone_size: -; j_call: TRBJ2-7; v_call: TRBV19; d_call: -; cdr3_nt: TGTGCCAGTAGTAGACTGGGCAGCACCTACGAGCAGTACTTC; cdr3_aa: CASSRLGSTYEQYF
clone_size: few; j_call: TRBJ1-2; v_call: TRBV7-9; d_call: -; cdr3_nt: TGTGCCAGCACAAAAGGGGAGGGAATGAATTATGGCTACACCTTC; cdr3_aa: CASTKGEGMNYGYTF
clone_size: -; j_call: TRBJ1-1; v_call: TRBV5-1; d_call: TRBD1; cdr3_nt: TGCGCCAGCAGCACGGACGGCAGGGGGGGAACTGAAGCTTTCTTT; cdr3_aa: CASSTDGRGGTEAFF
clone_size: -; j_call: TRBJ2-7; v_call: TRBV4-2; d_call: TRBD1; cdr3_nt: TGTGCCAGCAGCCCCCGGGACAGGGGCCACGAGCAGTACTTC; cdr3_aa: CASSPRDRGHEQYF
clone_size: -; j_call: TRBJ1-2; v_call: TRBV4-2; d_call: TRBD1; cdr3_nt: TGTGCCAGCAGCCAGGAAACAGGGGTCGGCAACTATGGCTACACCTTC; cdr3_aa: CASSQETGVGNYGYTF
clone_size: -; j_call: TRBJ2-1; v_call: TRBV2; d_call: TRBD1; cdr3_nt: TGTGCCAGCAGTTCGGACAGGGCAATCGATGAGCAGTTCTTC; cdr3_aa: CASSSDRAIDEQFF
clone_size: -; j_call: TRBJ2-7; v_call: TRBV23-1; d_call: -; cdr3_nt: TGCGCCAGCAGTCAATTTGGGGACTCAAGCTACGAGCAGTACTTC; cdr3_aa: CASSQFGDSSYEQYF
clone_size: -; j_call: TRBJ2-3; v_call: TRBV6-6; d_call: TRBD1; cdr3_nt: TGTGCCAGCAGTTACATCGACAGGGGGACAGATACGCAGTATTTT; cdr3_aa: CASSYIDRGTDTQYF
clone_size: -; j_call: TRBJ2-7; v_call: TRBV14; d_call: TRBD1; cdr3_nt: TGTGCCAGCAGCCAAAAAGGGGGCATGGCGAGGTGGGAGCAGTACTTC; cdr3_aa: CASSQKGGMARWEQYF
clone_size: -; j_call: TRBJ2-5; v_call: TRBV15; d_call: TRBD1; cdr3_nt: TGTGCCACCAGCGTCGGGACAGGTCCTCAAGAGACCCAGTACTTC; cdr3_aa: CATSVGTGPQETQYF
clone_size: -; j_call: TRBJ1-4; v_call: TRBV27; d_call: -; cdr3_nt: TGTGCCAGCAGTCCCTCCAGGGTATTTGGTGAAAAACTGTTTTTT; cdr3_aa: CASSPSRVFGEKLFF
clone_size: -; j_call: TRBJ2-7; v_call: TRBV10-3; d_call: -; cdr3_nt: TGTGCCATCAGTGTTATACAGCGCGAGCAGTACTTC; cdr3_aa: CAISVIQREQYF
clone_size: -; j_call: TRBJ1-2; v_call: TRBV28; d_call: -; cdr3_nt: TGTGCCAGCAGTTTTCCTGGGGGCTACACCTTC; cdr3_aa: CASSFPGGYTF
clone_size: -; j_call: TRBJ1-2; v_call: TRBV9; d_call: -; cdr3_nt: TGTGCCAGCAGCGTAGCGGGGTATGGCTACACCTTC; cdr3_aa: CASSVAGYGYTF
clone_size: -; j_call: TRBJ2-1; v_call: TRBV11-3; d_call: -; cdr3_nt: TGTGCCAGCAGCTTTAATAATGAGCAGTTCTTC; cdr3_aa: CASSFNNEQFF
clone_size: few; j_call: TRBJ1-2; v_call: TRBV3-1/TRBV3-2; d_call: TRBD1; cdr3_nt: TGTGCCAGCAGCCAGACAGGGGTAGGGGGCTACACCTTC; cdr3_aa: CASSQTGVGGYTF
clone_size: -; j_call: TRBJ2-5; v_call: TRBV12-5; d_call: TRBD1; cdr3_nt: TGTGCTAGTGGTCCCCCGACAGGGGAGAGACAGACCCAGTACTTC; cdr3_aa: CASGPPTGERQTQYF
clone_size: -; j_call: TRBJ1-5; v_call: TRBV23-1; d_call: TRBD1; cdr3_nt: TGCGCCAGCAGTCACCCGGACAGGGAGAATCAGCCCCAGCATTTT; cdr3_aa: CASSHPDRENQPQHF
clone_size: -; j_call: TRBJ2-3; v_call: TRBV30; d_call: TRBD2; cdr3_nt: TGTGCCTGGTCCACTCGGGGGGGCGGAATAGAGGATACGCAGTATTTT; cdr3_aa: CAWSTRGGGIEDTQYF
clone_size: -; j_call: TRBJ2-7; v_call: TRBV7-2; d_call: -; cdr3_nt: TGTGCCAGCAGCCGCCCGGAGGTACCCAGCTCCTACGAGCAGTACTTC; cdr3_aa: CASSRPEVPSSYEQYF
clone_size: -; j_call: TRBJ1-2; v_call: TRBV6-5; d_call: -; cdr3_nt: TGTGCCAGCAGTTATAGTAGGACGGGCAACTATGGCTACACCTTC; cdr3_aa: CASSYSRTGNYGYTF
clone_size: -; j_call: TRBJ2-2; v_call: TRBV9; d_call: -; cdr3_nt: TGTGCCAGCAGCGTAGGTAAACGAGGGGAGCTGTTTTTT; cdr3_aa: CASSVGKRGELFF
clone_size: -; j_call: TRBJ1-5; v_call: TRBV6-5; d_call: -; cdr3_nt: TGTGCCAGCAGTTTTGATCCGCCCCAGCATTTT; cdr3_aa: CASSFDPPQHF
clone_size: -; j_call: TRBJ2-7; v_call: TRBV7-9; d_call: TRBD1; cdr3_nt: TGTGCCAGCAGCGGGACAGGGGGCGCGTCCTACGAGCAGTACTTC; cdr3_aa: CASSGTGGASYEQYF
clone_size: -; j_call: TRBJ2-5; v_call: TRBV7-9; d_call: TRBD2; cdr3_nt: TGTGCCAGCAGCTCCGGACTAGCGGGGGCGTACTTC; cdr3_aa: CASSSGLAGAYF
clone_size: -; j_call: TRBJ1-1; v_call: TRBV6-2/TRBV6-3; d_call: -; cdr3_nt: TGTGCCAGCAGTTCAAACAACCTGAACACTGAAGCTTTCTTT; cdr3_aa: CASSSNNLNTEAFF
clone_size: -; j_call: TRBJ2-1; v_call: TRBV12-2; d_call: -; cdr3_nt: TGTGCAAGTCGCTTAATTGTGGAACCAAGGACTAGCGGGGGCTATGAGCAGTTCTTC; cdr3_aa: CASRLIVEPRTSGGYEQFF
clone_size: -; j_call: TRBJ1-5; v_call: TRBV27; d_call: -; cdr3_nt: TGTGCCACCGGGGAGCGTCGTCAGCCCCAGCATTTT; cdr3_aa: CATGERRQPQHF
clone_size: -; j_call: TRBJ2-1; v_call: TRBV5-1; d_call: TRBD2; cdr3_nt: TGCGCCAGCACTTTACAGCTGGGCGGGGGTAATGAGCAGTTCTTC; cdr3_aa: CASTLQLGGGNEQFF
clone_size: few; j_call: TRBJ1-4; v_call: TRBV4-2; d_call: -; cdr3_nt: TGTGCCAGCAGCCAAGAAGGACGTCTCGAAAAACTGTTTTTT; cdr3_aa: CASSQEGRLEKLFF
clone_size: -; j_call: TRBJ1-6; v_call: TRBV6-5; d_call: TRBD1; cdr3_nt: TGTGCCAGCAGGGTCGGACAGGGGGATTCACCCCTCCACTTT; cdr3_aa: CASRVGQGDSPLHF
clone_size: -; j_call: TRBJ2-7; v_call: TRBV3-1/TRBV3-2; d_call: -; cdr3_nt: TGTGCCAGCAGCCAAGGGCAGTCCAGCTCCTACGAGCAGTACTTC; cdr3_aa: CASSQGQSSSYEQYF
clone_size: -; j_call: TRBJ2-5; v_call: TRBV6-5; d_call: TRBD1; cdr3_nt: TGTGCCAGCAGGGCGGACAGGGATTGGGAGACCCAGTACTTC; cdr3_aa: CASRADRDWETQYF
clone_size: -; j_call: TRBJ2-6; v_call: TRBV5-6; d_call: -; cdr3_nt: TGTGCCAGCAGCTTGCGGGTAACTGGGGCCAACGTCCTGACTTTC; cdr3_aa: CASSLRVTGANVLTF
clone_size: -; j_call: TRBJ2-7; v_call: TRBV5-4; d_call: -; cdr3_nt: TGTGCCAGCAGACGGGACGCAGGAACCTACGAGCAGTACTTC; cdr3_aa: CASRRDAGTYEQYF
clone_size: -; j_call: TRBJ2-7; v_call: TRBV19; d_call: TRBD1; cdr3_nt: TGTGCCAGTAGTAGGATCGGGACAGGGGGCTCCTACGAGCAGTACTTC; cdr3_aa: CASSRIGTGGSYEQYF
clone_size: -; j_call: TRBJ1-3; v_call: TRBV6-5; d_call: -; cdr3_nt: TGTGCCAGCAGTTACCGGGGGGACTCTGGAAACACCATATATTTT; cdr3_aa: CASSYRGDSGNTIYF
clone_size: few; j_call: TRBJ1-5; v_call: TRBV7-2; d_call: -; cdr3_nt: TGTGCCAGCAGCTTAGAGTTGGGCGCGGGCAATCAGCCCCAGCATTTT; cdr3_aa: CASSLELGAGNQPQHF
clone_size: -; j_call: TRBJ1-1; v_call: TRBV7-9; d_call: -; cdr3_nt: TGTGCCAGCAGCTTCCAGGAATTGAGGCCAATGAACACTGAAGCTTTCTTT; cdr3_aa: CASSFQELRPMNTEAFF
clone_size: once; j_call: TRBJ1-2; v_call: TRBV5-6; d_call: -; cdr3_nt: TGTGCCAGCAGCTTGGCTCGGGAGAATGGCTACACCTTC; cdr3_aa: CASSLARENGYTF
clone_size: -; j_call: TRBJ1-2; v_call: TRBV7-2; d_call: -; cdr3_nt: TGTGCCAGCAGTTCCCGAACCGGGACCGTGCCTTCATATGGCTACACCTTC; cdr3_aa: CASSSRTGTVPSYGYTF
clone_size: -; j_call: TRBJ1-1; v_call: TRBV3-1/TRBV3-2; d_call: -; cdr3_nt: TGTGCCAGCAGCCCGTACAGGACCCAATTGAACACTGAAGCTTTCTTT; cdr3_aa: CASSPYRTQLNTEAFF
clone_size: -; j_call: TRBJ1-2; v_call: TRBV14; d_call: -; cdr3_nt: TGTGCCAGCAGCCCGAGGATTCATAACTATGGCTACACCTTC; cdr3_aa: CASSPRIHNYGYTF
clone_size: -; j_call: TRBJ2-4; v_call: TRBV6-5; d_call: -; cdr3_nt: TGTGCCAGCAGTTGGTCCCTAAACATTCAGTACTTC; cdr3_aa: CASSWSLNIQYF
clone_size: -; j_call: TRBJ2-7; v_call: TRBV2; d_call: -; cdr3_nt: TGTGCCAGCAGTAGAGCAGCCTCAAGCCACGAGCAGTACTTC; cdr3_aa: CASSRAASSHEQYF